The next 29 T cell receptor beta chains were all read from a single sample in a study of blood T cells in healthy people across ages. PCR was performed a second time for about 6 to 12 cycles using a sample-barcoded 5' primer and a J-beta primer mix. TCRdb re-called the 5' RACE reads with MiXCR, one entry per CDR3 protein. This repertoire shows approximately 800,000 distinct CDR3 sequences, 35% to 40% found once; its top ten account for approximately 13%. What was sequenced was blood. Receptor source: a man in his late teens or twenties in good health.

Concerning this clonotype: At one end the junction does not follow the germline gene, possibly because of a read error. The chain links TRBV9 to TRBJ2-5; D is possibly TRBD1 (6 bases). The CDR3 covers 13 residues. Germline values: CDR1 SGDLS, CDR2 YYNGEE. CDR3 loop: CASNRQAQETRYF. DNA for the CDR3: TGTGCCAGCAACCGACAGGCCCAAGAGACCCGGTACTTC.

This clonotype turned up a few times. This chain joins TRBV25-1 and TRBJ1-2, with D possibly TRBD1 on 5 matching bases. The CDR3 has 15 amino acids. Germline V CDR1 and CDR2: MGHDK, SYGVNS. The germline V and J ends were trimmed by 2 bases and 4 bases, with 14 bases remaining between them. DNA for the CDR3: TGTGCCAGCAGTGAAATCGGCAGGGTTGGCTATGGCTACACCTTC. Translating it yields CASSEIGRVGYGYTF.

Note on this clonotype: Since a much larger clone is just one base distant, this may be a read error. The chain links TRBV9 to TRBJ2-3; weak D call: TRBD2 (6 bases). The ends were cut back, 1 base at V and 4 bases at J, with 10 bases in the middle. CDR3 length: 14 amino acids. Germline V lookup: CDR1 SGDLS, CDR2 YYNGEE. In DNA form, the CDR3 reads TGTGCCAGCAGCGTAAACGGGAGCGCAGATACGCAGTATTTT. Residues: CASSVNGSADTQYF.

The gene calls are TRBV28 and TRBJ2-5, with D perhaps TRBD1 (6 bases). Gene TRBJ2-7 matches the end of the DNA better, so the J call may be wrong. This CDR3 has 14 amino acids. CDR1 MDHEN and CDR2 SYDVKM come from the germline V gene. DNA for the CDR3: TGTGCCAGCAGGGGGGCCCACTCTTCCTACGAGCAGTACTTC. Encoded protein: CASRGAHSSYEQYF.

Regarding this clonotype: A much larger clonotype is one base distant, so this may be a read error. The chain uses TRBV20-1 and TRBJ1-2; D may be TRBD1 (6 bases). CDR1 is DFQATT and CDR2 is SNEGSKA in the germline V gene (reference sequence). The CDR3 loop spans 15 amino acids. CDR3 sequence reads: CSARGQTGAGYGCTF. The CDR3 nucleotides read TGCAGTGCTAGAGGTCAGACGGGGGCGGGCTATGGCTGCACCTTC.

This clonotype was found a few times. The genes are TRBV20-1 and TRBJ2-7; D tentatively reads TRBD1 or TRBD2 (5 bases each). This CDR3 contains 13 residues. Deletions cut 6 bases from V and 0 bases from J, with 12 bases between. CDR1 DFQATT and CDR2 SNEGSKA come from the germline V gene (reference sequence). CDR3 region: CSAQEGTSYEQYF. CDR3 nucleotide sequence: TGCAGTGCCCAGGAAGGGACCTCCTACGAGCAGTACTTC.

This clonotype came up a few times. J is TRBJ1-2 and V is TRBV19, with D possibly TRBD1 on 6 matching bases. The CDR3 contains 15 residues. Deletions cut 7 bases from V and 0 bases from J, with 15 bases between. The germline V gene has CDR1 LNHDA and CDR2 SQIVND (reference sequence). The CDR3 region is CASNTADRPNYGYTF. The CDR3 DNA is TGTGCCAGTAACACCGCCGACAGGCCTAACTATGGCTACACCTTC.

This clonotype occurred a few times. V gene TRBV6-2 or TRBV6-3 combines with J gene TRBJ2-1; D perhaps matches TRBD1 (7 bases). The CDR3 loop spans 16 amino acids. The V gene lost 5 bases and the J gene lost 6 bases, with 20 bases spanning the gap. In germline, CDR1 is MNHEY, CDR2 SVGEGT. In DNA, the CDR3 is TGTGCCAGCAGTCACCTCCAGGGGGAGGTGGGCAATGAGCAGTTCTTC. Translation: CASSHLQGEVGNEQFF.

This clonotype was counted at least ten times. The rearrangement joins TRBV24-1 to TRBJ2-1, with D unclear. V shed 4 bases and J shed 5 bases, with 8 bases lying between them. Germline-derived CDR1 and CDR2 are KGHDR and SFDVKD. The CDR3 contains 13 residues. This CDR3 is CATSDPPHNEQFF. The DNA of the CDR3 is TGTGCCACCAGTGACCCCCCTCACAATGAGCAGTTCTTC.

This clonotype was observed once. The CDR3 loop is CASSLTEDTDTQYF. In nucleotides, the CDR3 is TGTGCCAGCAGCTTGACAGAGGACACAGATACGCAGTATTTT. The J gene is TRBJ2-3, the V gene TRBV7-6; D perhaps matches TRBD1 (5 bases). V shed 3 bases and J shed 2 bases, with 9 bases lying between them. This CDR3 spans 14 amino acids. Germline CDR1 and CDR2: SGHVS and FNYEAQ.

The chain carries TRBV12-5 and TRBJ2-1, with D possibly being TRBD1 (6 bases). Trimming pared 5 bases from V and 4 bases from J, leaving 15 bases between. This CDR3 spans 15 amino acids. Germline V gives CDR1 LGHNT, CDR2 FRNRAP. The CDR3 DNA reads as TGTGCTAGTGGTCCCGCAGGGGAAGGATACAATGAGCAGTTCTTC. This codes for CASGPAGEGYNEQFF. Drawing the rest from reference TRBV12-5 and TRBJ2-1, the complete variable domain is DARVTQTPRHKVTEMGQEVTMRCQPILGHNTVFWYRQTMMQGLELLAYFRNRAPLDDSGMPKDRFSAEMPDATLATLKIQPSEPRDSAVYFCASGPAGEGYNEQFFGPGTRLTVL.

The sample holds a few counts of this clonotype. The CDR3, as DNA: TGCAGTGCTAGGGCTCGGGACAGGCTGAATTCACCCCTCCACTTT. This gives the protein CSARARDRLNSPLHF. The genes are TRBV20-1 and TRBJ1-6; 8 nucleotides line up with TRBD1. The junction had 8 bases not matched to a gene; V was cut back by 3 bases and J by 7 bases. Germline lookup yields CDR1 DFQATT and CDR2 SNEGSKA (reference sequence). The CDR3 totals 15 residues.

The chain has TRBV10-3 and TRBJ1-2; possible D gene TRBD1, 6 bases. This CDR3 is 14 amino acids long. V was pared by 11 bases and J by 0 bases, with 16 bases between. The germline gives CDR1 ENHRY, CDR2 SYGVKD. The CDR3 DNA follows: TGTGCCGCACACGCCGGGGGCGCTAACTATGGCTACACCTTC. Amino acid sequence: CAAHAGGANYGYTF.

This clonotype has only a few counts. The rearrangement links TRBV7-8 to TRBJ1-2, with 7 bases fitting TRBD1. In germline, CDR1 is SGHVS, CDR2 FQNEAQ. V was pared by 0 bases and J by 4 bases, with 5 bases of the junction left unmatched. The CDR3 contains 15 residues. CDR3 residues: CASSLAIRDSYGYTF. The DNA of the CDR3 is TGTGCCAGCAGCTTAGCTATCCGGGACAGCTATGGCTACACCTTC. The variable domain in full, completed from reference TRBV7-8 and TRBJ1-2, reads GAGVSQSPRYKVAKRGQDVALRCDPISGHVSLFWYQQALGQGPEFLTYFQNEAQLDKSGLPSDRFFAERPEGSVSTLKIQRTQQEDSAVYLCASSLAIRDSYGYTFGSGTRLTVV.

The CDR3 is CASSARVGGTEAFF. CDR3 coding DNA: TGTGCCAGCAGTGCCAGGGTGGGGGGCACTGAAGCTTTCTTT. The chain carries TRBV12-3 or TRBV12-4 and TRBJ1-1; D is possibly TRBD1 (5 bases). This CDR3 region has 14 residues. V shed 5 bases and J shed 4 bases, with 14 bases lying between them.

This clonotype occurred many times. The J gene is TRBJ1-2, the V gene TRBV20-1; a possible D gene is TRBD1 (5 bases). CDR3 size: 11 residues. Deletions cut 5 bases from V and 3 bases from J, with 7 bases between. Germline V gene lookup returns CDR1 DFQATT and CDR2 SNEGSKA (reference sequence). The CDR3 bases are TGCAGTGCTGCCAGGGACTATGGCTACACCTTC. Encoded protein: CSAARDYGYTF.

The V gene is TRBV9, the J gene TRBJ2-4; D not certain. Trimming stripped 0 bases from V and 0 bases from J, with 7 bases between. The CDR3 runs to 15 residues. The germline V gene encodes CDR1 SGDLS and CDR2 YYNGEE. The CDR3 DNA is TGTGCCAGCAGCGTAGACCCCCTAGCCAAAAACATTCAGTACTTC. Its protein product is CASSVDPLAKNIQYF.

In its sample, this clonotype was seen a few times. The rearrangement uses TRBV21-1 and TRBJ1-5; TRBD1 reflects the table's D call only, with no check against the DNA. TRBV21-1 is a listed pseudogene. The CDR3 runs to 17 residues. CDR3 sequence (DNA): TGTGCCAGCAGCAAGGCATTCCGGGGTTTGTGCAATCAGCCCCAGCATTTT. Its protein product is CASSKAFRGLCNQPQHF.

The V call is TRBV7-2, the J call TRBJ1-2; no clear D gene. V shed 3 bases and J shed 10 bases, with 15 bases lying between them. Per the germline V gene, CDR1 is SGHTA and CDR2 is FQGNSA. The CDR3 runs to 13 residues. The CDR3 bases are TGTGCCAGCAGCTTGTCAGGCTACCCTCCCTACACCTTC. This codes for CASSLSGYPPYTF.

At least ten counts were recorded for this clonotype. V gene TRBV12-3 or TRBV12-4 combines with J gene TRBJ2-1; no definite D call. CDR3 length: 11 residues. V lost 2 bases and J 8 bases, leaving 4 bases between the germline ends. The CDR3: CASSLSDEQFF. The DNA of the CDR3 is TGTGCCAGCAGTTTATCGGATGAGCAGTTCTTC.

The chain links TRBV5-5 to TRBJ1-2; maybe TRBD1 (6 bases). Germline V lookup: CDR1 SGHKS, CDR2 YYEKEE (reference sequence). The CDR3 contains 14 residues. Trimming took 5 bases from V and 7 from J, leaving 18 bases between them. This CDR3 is CASRYDGGAAGYTF. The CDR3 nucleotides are TGTGCCAGCAGGTATGATGGGGGCGCAGCTGGCTACACCTTC.

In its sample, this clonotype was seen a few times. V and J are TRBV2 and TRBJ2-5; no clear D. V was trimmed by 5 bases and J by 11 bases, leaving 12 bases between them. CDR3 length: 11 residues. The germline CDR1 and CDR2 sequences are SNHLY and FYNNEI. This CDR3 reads CASSRNNEQYF. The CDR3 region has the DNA TGTGCCAGCAGTCGAAACAATGAGCAGTACTTC.

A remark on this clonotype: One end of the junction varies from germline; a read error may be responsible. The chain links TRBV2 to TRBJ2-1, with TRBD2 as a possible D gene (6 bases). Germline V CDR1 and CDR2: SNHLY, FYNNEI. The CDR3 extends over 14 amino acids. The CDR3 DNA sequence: TGTGCCAGCAGCCTGGTTGGGGGGTACAAGGAGCAGTTCTTC. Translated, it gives CASSLVGGYKEQFF.

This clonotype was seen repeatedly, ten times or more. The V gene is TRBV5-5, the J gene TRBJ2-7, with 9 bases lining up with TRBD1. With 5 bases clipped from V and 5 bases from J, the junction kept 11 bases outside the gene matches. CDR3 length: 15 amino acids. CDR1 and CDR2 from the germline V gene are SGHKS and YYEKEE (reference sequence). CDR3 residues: CASSYPGQGSHEQYF. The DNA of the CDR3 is TGTGCCAGCAGTTACCCGGGACAGGGATCCCACGAGCAGTACTTC.

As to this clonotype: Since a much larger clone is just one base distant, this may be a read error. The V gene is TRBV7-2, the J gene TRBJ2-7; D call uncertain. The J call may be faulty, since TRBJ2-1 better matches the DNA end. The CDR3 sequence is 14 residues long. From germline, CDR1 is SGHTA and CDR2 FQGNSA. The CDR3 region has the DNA TGTGCCAGCAGCTTAGTTGCGGAGAACTACGAGCAGTTCTTC. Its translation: CASSLVAENYEQFF.

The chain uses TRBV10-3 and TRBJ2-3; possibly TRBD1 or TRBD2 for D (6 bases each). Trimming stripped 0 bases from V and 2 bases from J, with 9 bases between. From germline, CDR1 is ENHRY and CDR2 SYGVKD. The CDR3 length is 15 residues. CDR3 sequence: CAISESRDNTDTQYF. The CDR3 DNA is TGTGCCATCAGTGAGTCGCGGGACAACACAGATACGCAGTATTTT.

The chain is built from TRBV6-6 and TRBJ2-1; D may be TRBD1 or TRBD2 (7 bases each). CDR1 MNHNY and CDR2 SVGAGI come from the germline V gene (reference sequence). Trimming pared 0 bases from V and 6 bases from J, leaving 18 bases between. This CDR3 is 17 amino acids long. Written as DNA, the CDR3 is TGTGCCAGCAGTTACTCGAAGGGCGACAGGGAGGGCAATGAGCAGTTCTTC. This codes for CASSYSKGDREGNEQFF.

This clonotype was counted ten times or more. CDR3 DNA: TGCAGTGCTAGAGACCCCCCAGCGGAGAGCACAGATACGCAGTATTTT. The encoded protein is CSARDPPAESTDTQYF. The rearrangement links TRBV20-1 to TRBJ2-3, with D possibly being TRBD2 (5 bases). This CDR3 region has 16 residues. V lost 0 bases and J lost 0, with 13 bases in between. Germline V gives CDR1 DFQATT, CDR2 SNEGSKA (reference sequence).

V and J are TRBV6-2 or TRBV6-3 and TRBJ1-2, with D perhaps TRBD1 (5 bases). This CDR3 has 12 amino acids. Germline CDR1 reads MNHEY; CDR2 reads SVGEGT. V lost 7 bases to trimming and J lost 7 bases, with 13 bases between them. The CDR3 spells CASTFPGSGYTF. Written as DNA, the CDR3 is TGTGCCAGCACCTTCCCAGGGAGTGGCTACACCTTC.